One sample yielded the 26 T cell receptor beta chains listed below, sequenced in a study of OX40 agonist ivuxolimab in advanced cancers. Repertoires were generated with immunoSEQ multiplex PCR, while TCRdb's copy carries only in-frame clones and drops some. Of approximately 26,000 clones listed, approximately 85% are singletons. This specimen consisted of CD4+ or CD8+ T cells sorted from blood, obtained in a trial of the OX40 agonist ivuxolimab. The receptor source for this set is an adult with an advanced solid tumor such as melanoma, head and neck, liver or kidney cancer.

The sample holds a few counts of this clone. The chain carries TRBV4-1 and TRBJ2-1; 8 bases are shared with TRBD2. The V gene's germline CDR1 is MGHRA and CDR2 YSYEKL. The CDR3 has 17 residues. Trimming took 0 bases from V and 6 from J; bases not matched to a gene: 10. CDR3 DNA sequence: TGCGCCAGCAGCCAAGAAGCGAGACTAGCGAAGGGCAATGAGCAGTTCTTC. Protein product: CASSQEARLAKGNEQFF.

The CDR3 coding sequence is TGCGCCAGCAGCCAAGAGGTCGAGGGTTGGTACGAGCAGTACTTC. Amino acids: CASSQEVEGWYEQYF. This sequence joins TRBV4-3 and TRBJ2-7; perhaps TRBD2 as D (5 bases). The germline CDR1 and CDR2 sequences are LGHNA and YSLEER. The CDR3 totals 15 residues. The germline V and J ends were trimmed by 0 bases and 4 bases, with 13 bases remaining between them.

The V call is TRBV28, the J call TRBJ2-5; D unclear. The DNA end favors TRBJ2-7, so the J call may be wrong. Germline V lookup: CDR1 MDHEN, CDR2 SYDVKM. The CDR3 consists of 16 residues. The CDR3 is CASSSPSSLAYYEQYF. CDR3 nucleotide sequence: TGTGCCAGCAGTTCCCCCTCCTCGCTGGCTTACTACGAGCAGTACTTC.

The chain carries TRBV7-8 and TRBJ2-1; D gene uncertain. The length of the CDR3 is 14 residues. V dropped 3 bases and J dropped 4 bases, with 10 bases sitting between them. Germline assignment: CDR1 SGHVS and CDR2 FQNEAQ. The CDR3 spells CASSFGEIYNEQFF. The CDR3, as DNA: TGTGCCAGCAGCTTCGGAGAGATTTACAATGAGCAGTTCTTC.

V and J are TRBV6-1 and TRBJ1-4, with D unclear. CDR1 and CDR2 (germline): MNHNS, SASEGT. This CDR3 comprises 14 residues. V was trimmed by 6 bases and J by 5 bases, leaving 13 bases between them. The CDR3 coding sequence is TGTGCCAGCAGACCGGTATGGAGAAATGAAAAACTGTTTTTT. This translates into CASRPVWRNEKLFF.

The gene calls are TRBV2 and TRBJ2-1; 7 nucleotides align to TRBD2. Germline CDR1 SNHLY, CDR2 FYNNEI. CDR3 size: 12 residues. V shed 8 bases and J 5 bases; nucleotides not matched to a gene: 3. CDR3 in amino acids: CASLAVHNEQFF. CDR3 coding DNA: TGTGCCAGCCTAGCGGTCCACAATGAGCAGTTCTTC.

The chain recombines TRBV5-1 with TRBJ2-7; 8 positions match TRBD2. CDR1 is SGHRS and CDR2 is YFSETQ in the germline V gene. The CDR3 length is 17 residues. V was clipped by 3 bases and J by 3 bases; unmatched bases: 14. CDR3 sequence (DNA): TGCGCCAGCAGCTCATCGGGGGGGACTAGTTACATCTACGAGCAGTACTTC. It translates to CASSSSGGTSYIYEQYF.

The chain recombines TRBV5-1 with TRBJ2-7, with TRBD1 matching over 7 bases. There are 13 residues in the CDR3. In germline, CDR1 is SGHRS, CDR2 YFSETQ. V gave up 8 bases and J gave up 2 bases; unmatched junction bases: 7. CDR3 in DNA: TGCGCCAGTACCTCGGGACAGACCTACGAGCAGTACTTC. Protein product: CASTSGQTYEQYF.

The chain carries TRBV7-9 and TRBJ1-4, with 7 bases identical to TRBD1. With V trimmed by 5 bases and J by 8 bases, 11 bases remained unmatched. Germline CDR1 is SEHNR and CDR2 is FQNEAQ (reference sequence). The CDR3 sequence is 15 residues long. This CDR3 reads CASSREQGFGEKLFF. CDR3 nucleotide sequence: TGTGCCAGCAGCCGTGAACAGGGGTTTGGGGAAAAACTGTTTTTT. Variable domain in full (rest from reference TRBV7-9 and TRBJ1-4): DTGVSQNPRHKITKRGQNVTFRCDPISEHNRLYWYRQTLGQGPEFLTYFQNEAQLEKSRLLSDRFSAERPKGSFSTLEIQRTEQGDSAMYLCASSREQGFGEKLFFGSGTQLSVL.

V and J are TRBV19 and TRBJ1-1; D remains ambiguous. The CDR3 covers 14 residues. Germline CDR1 LNHDA, CDR2 SQIVND (reference sequence). Trimming cost V 6 bases and J 0 bases, with 11 bases left between them. Here the CDR3 reads CASRAMGLNTEAFF. Here the CDR3 DNA reads TGTGCCAGTAGAGCCATGGGGTTGAACACTGAAGCTTTCTTT.

The chain carries TRBV15 and TRBJ2-5; D perhaps matches TRBD2 (5 bases). The V gene lost 0 bases and the J gene lost 5 bases, with 16 bases spanning the gap. The CDR3 contains 16 residues. Germline lookup yields CDR1 LNHNV and CDR2 YYDKDF (reference sequence). The CDR3 spells CATSRDLREYEETQYF. DNA for the CDR3: TGTGCCACCAGCAGAGATCTTAGGGAGTACGAGGAGACCCAGTACTTC.

V usage is TRBV19 and J usage is TRBJ2-1; D remains unclear. The CDR3 contains 13 residues. V was trimmed by 2 bases and J by 6 bases, leaving 8 bases between them. Germline CDR1 and CDR2: LNHDA and SQIVND (reference sequence). The CDR3 coding sequence is TGTGCCAGTAGTATATCCCCGGGCAATGAGCAGTTCTTC. Its protein product is CASSISPGNEQFF.

This clone was seen just once. The chain joins TRBV11-2 to TRBJ2-7, with TRBD1 as a possible D gene (6 bases). This CDR3 spans 13 amino acids. The V and J ends lost 1 base and 3 bases respectively, with 7 bases between them. Germline assignment: CDR1 SGHAT and CDR2 FQNNGV. The CDR3 spells CASSLGRGYEQYF. CDR3 sequence (DNA): TGTGCCAGCAGCTTAGGCAGGGGCTACGAGCAGTACTTC.

The rearrangement uses TRBV19 and TRBJ2-6; 7 positions match TRBD1. J lost 3 bases, V lost 3 bases, and 2 bases had no gene match. Germline V CDR1 and CDR2: LNHDA, SQIVND (reference sequence). The CDR3 is 15 residues long. The CDR3 DNA is TGTGCCAGTAGTATCGCAGGGGGTGGGGCCAACGTCCTGACTTTC. Amino acids: CASSIAGGGANVLTF.

This chain uses TRBV7-9 with TRBJ2-7; D unclear. Germline CDR1 is SEHNR and CDR2 is FQNEAQ (reference sequence). This CDR3 has 15 amino acids. Trimming stripped 5 bases from V and 0 bases from J, with 14 bases between. The CDR3 sequence is CASSPTAGPSYEQYF. CDR3 bases: TGTGCCAGCAGCCCAACGGCAGGACCCTCCTACGAGCAGTACTTC.

This clone showed up just once. The CDR3 DNA sequence: TGTGCCAGCAGCTTACTCGGAGAAGCTGAAGCTTTCTTT. Protein product: CASSLLGEAEAFF. The chain links TRBV7-3 to TRBJ1-1; D is unresolved. Between the trimmed V and J ends, which lost 2 bases and 6 bases, there was a span of 10 bases. The germline CDR1 and CDR2 sequences are SGHTA and FQGTGA. The CDR3 length is 13 residues.

The genes are TRBV11-2 and TRBJ2-7, with a tentative D call TRBD2 (6 bases). Trimming pared 5 bases from V and 1 base from J, leaving 15 bases between. The CDR3 runs 15 residues. Germline assignment: CDR1 SGHAT and CDR2 FQNNGV. The CDR3 loop reads CASSRGTLESYEQYF. The DNA for the CDR3 is TGTGCCAGCAGCCGCGGGACTTTGGAGTCCTACGAGCAGTACTTC.

The V and J genes are TRBV19 and TRBJ1-4; no firm D call. The CDR3 consists of 12 residues. The germline V and J ends were trimmed by 9 bases and 10 bases, with 15 bases remaining between them. The germline gives CDR1 LNHDA, CDR2 SQIVND (reference sequence). DNA of the CDR3: TGTGCCAGCTTATCGAGAGACCTAAAACTGTTTTTT. It translates to CASLSRDLKLFF.

The rearrangement uses TRBV9 and TRBJ2-7; D is unclear. The CDR3 extends over 13 amino acids. The germline CDR1 and CDR2 sequences are SGDLS and YYNGEE. V lost 0 bases, J lost 4 bases, and 8 bases lay in between. In nucleotides, the CDR3 is TGTGCCAGCAGCGTAGGGGCCCAATACGAGCAGTACTTC. This translates into CASSVGAQYEQYF.

The rearrangement links TRBV14 to TRBJ2-7, with TRBD2 matching 9 bases. Germline V lookup: CDR1 SGHDN, CDR2 FVKESK. The CDR3 loop spans 16 amino acids. V shed 2 bases and J 0 bases; nucleotides not matched to a gene: 5. The CDR3 nucleotides are TGTGCCAGCAGCCAACGGCTAGCGGGGACCTCCTACGAGCAGTACTTC. It codes for CASSQRLAGTSYEQYF. The full variable domain, its missing parts supplied by reference TRBV14 and TRBJ2-7, is EAGVTQFPSHSVIEKGQTVTLRCDPISGHDNLYWYRRVMGKEIKFLLHFVKESKQDESGMPNNRFLAERTGGTYSTLKVQPAELEDSGVYFCASSQRLAGTSYEQYFGPGTRLTVT.

The rearrangement joins TRBV6-1 to TRBJ1-1, with D perhaps TRBD1 (6 bases). Germline V gives CDR1 MNHNS, CDR2 SASEGT. The CDR3 covers 12 residues. Trimming left V 7 bases short and J 4 bases short, with 10 bases between. The chain's CDR3 is CASTTGRTEAFF. The CDR3 DNA follows: TGTGCCAGCACTACAGGGCGCACTGAAGCTTTCTTT.

CDR3 loop: CASSFIFGTSAPYNEQFF. The CDR3 nucleotides are TGTGCCAGCAGCTTCATTTTTGGAACTAGCGCACCCTACAATGAGCAGTTCTTC. The chain has TRBV7-2 and TRBJ2-1; the match to TRBD2 covers 7 bases. CDR1 and CDR2 from the germline V gene are SGHTA and FQGNSA. CDR3 length equals 18 residues. V trimming: 3 bases; J trimming: 2 bases; junction bases outside the gene matches: 13.

V usage is TRBV27 and J usage is TRBJ2-7; D is ambiguous. CDR1 is MNHEY, CDR2 SMNVEV, per germline (reference sequence). V was cut by 4 bases and J by 6 bases, with 10 bases left in between. The CDR3 loop spans 12 amino acids. CDR3: CASSSALREQYF. The CDR3, as DNA: TGTGCCAGCAGTTCGGCCCTTCGCGAGCAGTACTTC.

The chain has TRBV14 and TRBJ2-7, with TRBD2 identical over 8 bases. CDR3 length: 15 amino acids. Per the germline V gene, CDR1 is SGHDN and CDR2 is FVKESK. The trim removed 4 bases at V and 5 bases at J, leaving 10 bases unmatched. The CDR3: CASSPRSSGVHEQYF. The CDR3 bases are TGTGCCAGCAGCCCCCGGAGTAGCGGGGTCCACGAGCAGTACTTC.

The chain carries TRBV6-5 and TRBJ1-2, with 10 bases identical to TRBD1. With V trimmed by 6 bases and J by 8 bases, 9 bases remained unmatched. The CDR3 is made up of 14 amino acids. CDR1 and CDR2 (germline): MNHEY, SVGAGI. CDR3 residues: CASSGQGGGGGYTF. CDR3 nucleotides: TGTGCCAGCAGCGGACAGGGGGGAGGAGGCGGCTACACCTTC.

CDR3 amino acids: CASRGTSGTFTDTQYF. The CDR3, as DNA: TGTGCCAGCAGGGGGACTAGCGGCACTTTCACAGATACGCAGTATTTT. V is TRBV13 and J is TRBJ2-3; TRBD2 matches 11 bases. The germline V gene has CDR1 PRHDT and CDR2 FYEKMQ (reference sequence). The trim removed 6 bases at V and 2 bases at J, leaving 7 bases unmatched. The CDR3 sequence is 16 residues long.